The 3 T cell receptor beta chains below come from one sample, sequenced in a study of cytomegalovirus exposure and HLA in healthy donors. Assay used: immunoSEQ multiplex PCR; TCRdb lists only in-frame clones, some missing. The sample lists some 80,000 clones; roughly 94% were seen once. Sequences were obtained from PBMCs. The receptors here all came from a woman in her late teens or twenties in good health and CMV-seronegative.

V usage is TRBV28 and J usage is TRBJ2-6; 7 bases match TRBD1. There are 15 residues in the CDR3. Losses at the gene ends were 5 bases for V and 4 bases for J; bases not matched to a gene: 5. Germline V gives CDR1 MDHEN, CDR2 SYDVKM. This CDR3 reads CASSQTGPGANVLTF. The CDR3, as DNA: TGTGCCAGCAGTCAGACAGGGCCGGGGGCCAACGTCCTGACTTTC.

The CDR3, as DNA: TGTGCCAGCAGCTCCCAGGGGGCCCGAGGCGAGCAGTACTTC. Encoded protein: CASSSQGARGEQYF. The rearrangement joins TRBV7-9 to TRBJ2-7; 8 bases map to TRBD1. This CDR3 comprises 14 residues. With V trimmed by 4 bases and J by 6 bases, 8 bases remained unmatched. Germline CDR1 is SEHNR and CDR2 is FQNEAQ (reference sequence).

CDR3 in amino acids: CASSSRGSYAEAFF. CDR3 nucleotide sequence: TGTGCCAGCAGCTCCCGGGGGAGTTATGCTGAAGCTTTCTTT. The V call is TRBV7-2, the J call TRBJ1-1; D perhaps matches TRBD1 (5 bases). Trimming took off 4 bases at V and 6 bases at J, with 15 bases between the two ends. This CDR3 has 14 amino acids. Per germline, CDR1 SGHTA and CDR2 FQGNSA.